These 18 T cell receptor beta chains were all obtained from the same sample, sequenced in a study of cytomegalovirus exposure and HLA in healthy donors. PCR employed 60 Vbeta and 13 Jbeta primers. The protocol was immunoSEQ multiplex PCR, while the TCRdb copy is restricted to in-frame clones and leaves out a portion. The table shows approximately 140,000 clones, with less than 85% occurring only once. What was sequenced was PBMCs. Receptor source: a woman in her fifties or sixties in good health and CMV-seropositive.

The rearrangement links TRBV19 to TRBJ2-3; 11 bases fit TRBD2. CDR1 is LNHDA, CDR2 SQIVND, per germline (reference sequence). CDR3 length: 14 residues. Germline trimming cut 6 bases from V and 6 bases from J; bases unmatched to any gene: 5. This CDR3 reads CASRRGLAADTQYF. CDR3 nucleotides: TGTGCCAGTAGACGGGGACTAGCGGCGGATACGCAGTATTTT.

The CDR3: CASTRGGANNEQFF. The DNA of the CDR3 is TGTGCCAGCACTCGGGGAGGGGCCAACAATGAGCAGTTCTTC. This rearrangement joins TRBV9 to TRBJ2-1; 7 positions agree with TRBD2. This CDR3 has 14 residues. V was clipped by 6 bases and J by 5 bases; unmatched bases: 8. Germline V CDR1 and CDR2: SGDLS, YYNGEE.

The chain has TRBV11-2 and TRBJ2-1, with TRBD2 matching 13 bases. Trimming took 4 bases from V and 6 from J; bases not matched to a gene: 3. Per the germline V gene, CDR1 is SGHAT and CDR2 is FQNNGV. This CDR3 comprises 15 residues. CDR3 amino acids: CASSSTSGGANEQFF. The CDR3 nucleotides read TGTGCCAGCAGCTCAACTAGCGGGGGGGCCAATGAGCAGTTCTTC. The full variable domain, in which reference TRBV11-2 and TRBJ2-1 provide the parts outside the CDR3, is EAGVAQSPRYKIIEKRQSVAFWCNPISGHATLYWYQQILGQGPKLLIQFQNNGVVDDSQLPKDRFSAERLKGVDSTLKIQPAKLEDSAVYLCASSSTSGGANEQFFGPGTRLTVL.

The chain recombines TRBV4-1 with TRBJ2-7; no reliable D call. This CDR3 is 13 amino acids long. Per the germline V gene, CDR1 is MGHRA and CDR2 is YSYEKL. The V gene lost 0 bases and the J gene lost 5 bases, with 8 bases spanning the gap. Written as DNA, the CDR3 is TGCGCCAGCAGCCAAGAAATGGCGGACGAGCAGTACTTC. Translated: CASSQEMADEQYF.

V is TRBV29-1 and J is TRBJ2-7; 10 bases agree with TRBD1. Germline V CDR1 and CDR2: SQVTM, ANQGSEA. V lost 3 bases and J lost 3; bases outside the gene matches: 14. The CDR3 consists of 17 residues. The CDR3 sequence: CSVDSRGTGATYYEQYF. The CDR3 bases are TGCAGCGTTGACTCACGGGGGACAGGGGCAACGTACTACGAGCAGTACTTC.

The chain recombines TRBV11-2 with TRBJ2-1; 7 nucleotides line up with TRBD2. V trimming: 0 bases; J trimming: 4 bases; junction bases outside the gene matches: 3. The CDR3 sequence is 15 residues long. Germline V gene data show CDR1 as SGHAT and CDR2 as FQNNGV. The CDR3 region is CASSLDREGYNEQFF. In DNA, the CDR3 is TGTGCCAGCAGCTTAGATAGGGAGGGTTACAATGAGCAGTTCTTC. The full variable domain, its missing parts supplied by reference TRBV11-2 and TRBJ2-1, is EAGVAQSPRYKIIEKRQSVAFWCNPISGHATLYWYQQILGQGPKLLIQFQNNGVVDDSQLPKDRFSAERLKGVDSTLKIQPAKLEDSAVYLCASSLDREGYNEQFFGPGTRLTVL.

Here the CDR3 reads CASSPRLAGTLVAKNIQYF. The CDR3 DNA sequence: TGTGCCAGCAGCCCGCGACTAGCGGGGACCCTTGTAGCCAAAAACATTCAGTACTTC. The chain is built from TRBV7-2 and TRBJ2-4, with TRBD2 identical over 11 bases. CDR1 is SGHTA and CDR2 is FQGNSA in the germline V gene. V lost 5 bases, J lost 0 bases, and 12 bases stayed unmatched. The CDR3 sequence is 19 residues long.

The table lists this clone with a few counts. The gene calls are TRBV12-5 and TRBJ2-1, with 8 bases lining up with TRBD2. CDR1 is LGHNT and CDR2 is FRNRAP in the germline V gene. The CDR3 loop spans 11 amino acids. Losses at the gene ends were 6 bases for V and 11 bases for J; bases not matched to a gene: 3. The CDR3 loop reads CASGRGRQQFF. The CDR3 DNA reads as TGTGCTAGTGGGCGCGGGAGGCAGCAGTTCTTC. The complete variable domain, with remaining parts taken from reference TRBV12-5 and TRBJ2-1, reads DARVTQTPRHKVTEMGQEVTMRCQPILGHNTVFWYRQTMMQGLELLAYFRNRAPLDDSGMPKDRFSAEMPDATLATLKIQPSEPRDSAVYFCASGRGRQQFFGPGTRLTVL.

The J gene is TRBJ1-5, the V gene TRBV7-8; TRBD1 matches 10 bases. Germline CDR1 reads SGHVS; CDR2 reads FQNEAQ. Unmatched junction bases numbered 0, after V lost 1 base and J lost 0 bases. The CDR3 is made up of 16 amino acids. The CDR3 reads CASSLGDRGSNQPQHF. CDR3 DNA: TGTGCCAGCAGCTTAGGGGACAGGGGTAGCAATCAGCCCCAGCATTTT.

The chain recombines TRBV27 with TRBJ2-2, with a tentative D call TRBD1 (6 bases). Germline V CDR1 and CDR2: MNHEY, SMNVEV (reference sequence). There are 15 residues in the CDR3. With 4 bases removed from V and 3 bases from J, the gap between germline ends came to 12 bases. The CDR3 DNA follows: TGTGCCAGCAGTTCGCCATCAGGGGACACCGGGGAGCTGTTTTTT. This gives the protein CASSSPSGDTGELFF.

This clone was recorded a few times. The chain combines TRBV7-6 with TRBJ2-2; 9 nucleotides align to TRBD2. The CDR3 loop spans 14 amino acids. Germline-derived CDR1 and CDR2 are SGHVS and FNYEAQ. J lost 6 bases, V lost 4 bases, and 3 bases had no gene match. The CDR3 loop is CASSWGTSPGELFF. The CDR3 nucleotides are TGTGCCAGCAGCTGGGGGACTAGCCCCGGGGAGCTGTTTTTT.

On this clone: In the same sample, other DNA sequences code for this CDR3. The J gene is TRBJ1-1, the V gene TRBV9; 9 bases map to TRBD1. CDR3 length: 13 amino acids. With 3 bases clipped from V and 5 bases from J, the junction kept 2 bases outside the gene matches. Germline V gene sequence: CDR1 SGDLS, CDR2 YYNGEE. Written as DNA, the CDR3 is TGTGCCAGCAGCGAGACAGGGGGGACTGAAGCTTTCTTT. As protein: CASSETGGTEAFF.

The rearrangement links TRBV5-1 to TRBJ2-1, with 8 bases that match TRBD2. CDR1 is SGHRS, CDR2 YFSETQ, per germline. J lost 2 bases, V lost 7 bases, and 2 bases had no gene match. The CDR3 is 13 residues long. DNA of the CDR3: TGCGCCAGCTCGGGACTAGCCTACAATGAGCAGTTCTTC. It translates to CASSGLAYNEQFF.

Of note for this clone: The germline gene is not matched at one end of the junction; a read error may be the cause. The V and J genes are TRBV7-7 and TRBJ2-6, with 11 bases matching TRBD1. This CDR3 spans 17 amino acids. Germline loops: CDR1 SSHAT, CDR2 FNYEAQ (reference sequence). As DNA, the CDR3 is TGTGCTAGCAGCCCAGGACAGGGGGCGGGTGGGGCCAACGTCCTGACTTTC. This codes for CASSPGQGAGGANVLTF.

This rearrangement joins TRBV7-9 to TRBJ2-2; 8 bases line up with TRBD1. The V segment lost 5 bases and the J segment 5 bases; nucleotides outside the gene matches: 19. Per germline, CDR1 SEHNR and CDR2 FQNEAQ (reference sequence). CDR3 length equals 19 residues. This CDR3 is CASSRTTGVPLKGTGELFF. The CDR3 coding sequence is TGTGCCAGCAGCCGGACGACAGGGGTACCCCTAAAGGGGACCGGGGAGCTGTTTTTT.

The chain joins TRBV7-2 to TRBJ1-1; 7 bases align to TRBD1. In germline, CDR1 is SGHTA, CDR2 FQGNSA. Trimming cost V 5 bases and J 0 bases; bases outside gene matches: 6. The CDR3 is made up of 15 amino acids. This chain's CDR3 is CASSILTGVNTEAFF. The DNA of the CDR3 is TGTGCCAGCAGCATACTCACAGGGGTGAACACTGAAGCTTTCTTT. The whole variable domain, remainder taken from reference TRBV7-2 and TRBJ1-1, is GAGVSQSPSNKVTEKGKDVELRCDPISGHTALYWYRQSLGQGLEFLIYFQGNSAPDKSGLPSDRFSAERTGGSVSTLTIQRTQQEDSAVYLCASSILTGVNTEAFFGQGTRLTVV.

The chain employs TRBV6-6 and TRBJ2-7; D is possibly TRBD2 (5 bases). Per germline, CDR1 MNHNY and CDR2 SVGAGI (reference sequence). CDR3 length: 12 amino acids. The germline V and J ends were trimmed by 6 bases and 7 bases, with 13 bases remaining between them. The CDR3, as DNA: TGTGCCAGCAGAACCCCTAGGGAGGAGCAGTACTTC. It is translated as CASRTPREEQYF.

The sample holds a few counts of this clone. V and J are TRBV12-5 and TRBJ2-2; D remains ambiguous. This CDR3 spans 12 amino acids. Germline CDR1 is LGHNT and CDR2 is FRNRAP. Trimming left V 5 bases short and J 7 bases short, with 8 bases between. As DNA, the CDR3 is TGTGCTAGTGGTCTCAACGGCGGGGAGCTGTTTTTT. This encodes CASGLNGGELFF.